This record covers a single T cell receptor (beta chain). This entry comes from a study of blood T cell repertoires in COVID-19. Across the study: COVID-19 samples collected from the United States, Italy and Spain covered acute and convalescent phases.

The authors' processing: Reference gene primers were amplified, and this amplification served to estimate nucleated cell counts. Using immunoSEQ multiplex PCR, the repertoire was profiled, and TCRdb retains in-frame clones only, with some absent. V, J and clone size reflect that table, while D and trimming were determined from the DNA. This sample yields 45,000 or so clones, of which about 80% are seen a single time; 15% to 20% belongs to the top ten. This CDR3 has 14 amino acids. Trimming pared 0 bases from V and 3 bases from J, leaving 6 bases between. Per the germline V gene, CDR1 is MNHEY and CDR2 is SVGAGI.

The specimen sequenced was peripheral blood. The chain couples TRBV6-5 to TRBJ1-5; D unresolved. This receptor was obtained from a man between 65 and 85 years old with acute or convalescent COVID-19. The chain's CDR3 is CASSYSYTNQPQHF. The CDR3 region has the DNA TGTGCCAGCAGTTACTCTTACACCAATCAGCCCCAGCATTTT.